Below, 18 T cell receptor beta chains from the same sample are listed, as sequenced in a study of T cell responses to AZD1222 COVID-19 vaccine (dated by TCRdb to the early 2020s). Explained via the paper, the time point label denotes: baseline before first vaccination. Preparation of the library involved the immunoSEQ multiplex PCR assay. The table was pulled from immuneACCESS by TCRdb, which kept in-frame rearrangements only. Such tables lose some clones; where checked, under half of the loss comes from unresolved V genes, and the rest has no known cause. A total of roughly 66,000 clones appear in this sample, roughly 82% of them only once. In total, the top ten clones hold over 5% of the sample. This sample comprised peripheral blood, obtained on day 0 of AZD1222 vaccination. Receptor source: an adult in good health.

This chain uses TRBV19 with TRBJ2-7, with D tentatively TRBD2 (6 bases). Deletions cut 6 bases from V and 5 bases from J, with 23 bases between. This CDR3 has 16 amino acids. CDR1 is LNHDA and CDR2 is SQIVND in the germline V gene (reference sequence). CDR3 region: CASSPRGPPAADEQYF. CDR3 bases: TGTGCCAGTAGCCCGCGGGGCCCACCCGCGGCCGACGAGCAGTACTTC.

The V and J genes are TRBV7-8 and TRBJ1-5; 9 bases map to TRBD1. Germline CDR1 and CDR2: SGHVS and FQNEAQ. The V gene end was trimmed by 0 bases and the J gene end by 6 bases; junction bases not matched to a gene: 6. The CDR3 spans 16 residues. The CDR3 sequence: CASSLANRGLGQPQHF. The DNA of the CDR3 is TGTGCCAGCAGCTTAGCGAACAGGGGGCTGGGTCAGCCCCAGCATTTT.

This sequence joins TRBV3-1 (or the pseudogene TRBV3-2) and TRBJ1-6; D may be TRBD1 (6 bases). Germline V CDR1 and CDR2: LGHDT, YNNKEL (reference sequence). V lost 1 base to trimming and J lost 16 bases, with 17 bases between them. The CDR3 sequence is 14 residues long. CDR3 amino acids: CASSQGTAHRGLHF. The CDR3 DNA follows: TGTGCCAGCAGCCAAGGGACAGCTCATAGGGGACTCCACTTT.

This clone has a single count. The CDR3 DNA is TGTGCCAGTAGTGGGACAGGGGTCTCCACTGAGGGGTATGGCTACACCTTC. Translation: CASSGTGVSTEGYGYTF. This chain uses TRBV19 with TRBJ1-2, with 10 bases identical to TRBD1. After removal of 5 bases from V and 5 bases from J, the junction contained 14 bases not matched to a gene. The CDR3 has 17 residues. Germline V CDR1 and CDR2: LNHDA, SQIVND (reference sequence). Using reference TRBV19 and TRBJ1-2 for the parts outside the CDR3, the full variable domain is DGGITQSPKYLFRKEGQNVTLSCEQNLNHDAMYWYRQDPGQGLRLIYYSQIVNDFQKGDIAEGYSVSREKKESFPLTVTSAQKNPTAFYLCASSGTGVSTEGYGYTFGSGTRLTVV.

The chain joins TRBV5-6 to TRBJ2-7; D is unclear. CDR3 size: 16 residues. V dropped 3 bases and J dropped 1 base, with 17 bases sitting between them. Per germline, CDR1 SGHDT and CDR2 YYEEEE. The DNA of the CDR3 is TGTGCCAGCAGCTCGGGCCCCCACGAGAGATCCTACGAGCAGTACTTC. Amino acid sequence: CASSSGPHERSYEQYF.

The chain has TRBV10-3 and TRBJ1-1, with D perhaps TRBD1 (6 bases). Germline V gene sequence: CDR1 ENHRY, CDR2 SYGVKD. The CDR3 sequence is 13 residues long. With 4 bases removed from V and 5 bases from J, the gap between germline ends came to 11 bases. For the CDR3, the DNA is TGTGCCATCAGTGGGGGAGGGGGAACTGAAGCTTTCTTT. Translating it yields CAISGGGGTEAFF.

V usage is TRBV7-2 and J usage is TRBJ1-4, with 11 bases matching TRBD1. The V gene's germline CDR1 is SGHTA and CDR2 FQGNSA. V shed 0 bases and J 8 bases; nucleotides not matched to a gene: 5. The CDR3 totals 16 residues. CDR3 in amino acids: CASSLAGDRGGEKLFF. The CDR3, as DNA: TGTGCCAGCAGCTTAGCGGGGGACAGGGGGGGAGAAAAACTGTTTTTT. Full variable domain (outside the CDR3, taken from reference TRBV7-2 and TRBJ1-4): GAGVSQSPSNKVTEKGKDVELRCDPISGHTALYWYRQSLGQGLEFLIYFQGNSAPDKSGLPSDRFSAERTGGSVSTLTIQRTQQEDSAVYLCASSLAGDRGGEKLFFGSGTQLSVL.

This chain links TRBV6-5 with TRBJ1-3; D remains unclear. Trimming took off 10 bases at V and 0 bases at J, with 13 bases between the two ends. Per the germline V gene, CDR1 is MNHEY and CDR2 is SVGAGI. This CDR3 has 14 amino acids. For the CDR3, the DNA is TGTGCCACGATGACCTTCTACTCTGGAAACACCATATATTTT. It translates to CATMTFYSGNTIYF.

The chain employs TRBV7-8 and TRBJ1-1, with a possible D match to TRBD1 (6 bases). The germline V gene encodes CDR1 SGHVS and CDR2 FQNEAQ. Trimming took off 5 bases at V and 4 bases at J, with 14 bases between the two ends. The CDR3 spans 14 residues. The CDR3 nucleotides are TGTGCCAGCAGCCGGAGTAAAGGGGGCACTGAAGCTTTCTTT. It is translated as CASSRSKGGTEAFF.

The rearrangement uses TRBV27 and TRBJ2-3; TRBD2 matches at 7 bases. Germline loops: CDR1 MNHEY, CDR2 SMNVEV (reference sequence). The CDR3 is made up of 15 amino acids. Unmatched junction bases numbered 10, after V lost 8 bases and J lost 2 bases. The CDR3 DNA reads TGTGCCAGCTGCCATCGGAGGGACTACACAGATACGCAGTATTTT. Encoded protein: CASCHRRDYTDTQYF.

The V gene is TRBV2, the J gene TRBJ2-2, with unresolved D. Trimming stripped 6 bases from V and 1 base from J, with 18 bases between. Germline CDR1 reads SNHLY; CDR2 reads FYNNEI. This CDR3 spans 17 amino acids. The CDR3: CASRTPLIQGNTGELFF. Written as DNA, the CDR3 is TGTGCCAGCAGGACTCCTCTAATTCAAGGGAACACCGGGGAGCTGTTTTTT.

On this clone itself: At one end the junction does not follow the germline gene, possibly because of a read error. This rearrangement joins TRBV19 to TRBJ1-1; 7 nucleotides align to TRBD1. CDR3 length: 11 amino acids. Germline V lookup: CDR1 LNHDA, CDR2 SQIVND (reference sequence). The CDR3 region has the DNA TGTGCCAGTAGGTCTACAGGGGCCCACGGCTTT. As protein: CASRSTGAHGF.

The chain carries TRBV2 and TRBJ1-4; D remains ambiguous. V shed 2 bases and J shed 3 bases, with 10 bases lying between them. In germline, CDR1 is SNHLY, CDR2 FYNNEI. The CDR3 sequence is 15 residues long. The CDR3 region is CASSENGRANEKLFF. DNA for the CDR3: TGTGCCAGCAGTGAAAACGGGAGGGCTAATGAAAAACTGTTTTTT.

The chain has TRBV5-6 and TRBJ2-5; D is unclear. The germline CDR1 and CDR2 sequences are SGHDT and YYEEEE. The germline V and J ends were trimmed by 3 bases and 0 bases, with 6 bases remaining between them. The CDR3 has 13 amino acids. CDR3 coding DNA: TGTGCCAGCAGCTCACAGAACCAAGAGACCCAGTACTTC. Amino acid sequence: CASSSQNQETQYF.

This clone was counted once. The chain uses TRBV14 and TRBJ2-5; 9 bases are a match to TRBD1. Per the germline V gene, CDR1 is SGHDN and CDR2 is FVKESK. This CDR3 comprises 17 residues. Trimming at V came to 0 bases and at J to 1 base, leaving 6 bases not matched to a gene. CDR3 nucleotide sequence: TGTGCCAGCAGCCAAGATATGGACAGGGGATCCCAAGAGACCCAGTACTTC. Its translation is CASSQDMDRGSQETQYF.

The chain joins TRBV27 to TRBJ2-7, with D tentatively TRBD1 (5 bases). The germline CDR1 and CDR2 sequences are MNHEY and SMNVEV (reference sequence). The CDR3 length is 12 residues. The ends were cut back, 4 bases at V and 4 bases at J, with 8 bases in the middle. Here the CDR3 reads CASSSSGYEQYF. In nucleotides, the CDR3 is TGTGCCAGCAGTTCCTCAGGGTACGAGCAGTACTTC.

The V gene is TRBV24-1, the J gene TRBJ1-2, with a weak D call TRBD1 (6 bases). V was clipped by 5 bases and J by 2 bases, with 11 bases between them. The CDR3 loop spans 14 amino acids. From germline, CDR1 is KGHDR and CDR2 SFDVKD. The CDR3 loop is CATSGQGNNYGYTF. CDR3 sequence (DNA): TGTGCCACCAGTGGGCAGGGGAACAACTATGGCTACACCTTC.

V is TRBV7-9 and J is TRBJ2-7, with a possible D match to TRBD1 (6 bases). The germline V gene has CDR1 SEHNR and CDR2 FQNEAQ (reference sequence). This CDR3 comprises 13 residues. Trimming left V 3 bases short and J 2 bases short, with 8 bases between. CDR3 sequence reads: CASSFQGTYEQYF. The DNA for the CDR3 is TGTGCCAGCAGCTTTCAGGGGACCTACGAGCAGTACTTC.